The clone carrying this T cell receptor (beta chain) was observed a few times. What it binds is unknown. The data are from a study of a mutant IDH1 vaccine in newly diagnosed glioma. Overall study: Before enrollment, patients got radiotherapy alone, temozolomide alone, or mostly the combination. Whole-study findings and limits: Apparently, pseudoprogression bore no relation to changes among the top peripheral T cell clonotypes.

Sample time point: baseline, week 1 (first vaccination visit). As to treatment: pre-vaccination baseline after standard-of-care therapy. Each of the donors came in with new WHO grade 3 or 4 astrocytomas that were IDH1-mutant and ATRX-lost. The method was immunoSEQ multiplex PCR; TCRdb's version includes in-frame clones alone and lacks a portion of them. Of tens of thousands of clones in the sample, just over 85% were seen once. The specimen was PBMCs, collected from a glioma patient treated with radiotherapy, temozolomide or both. This receptor was identified in a man aged 25-40 years with glioma.

CDR3 bases: TGTGCCAGCAGCTCAGACAGATGGGGTGGCTACACCTTC. Protein sequence: CASSSDRWGGYTF. This chain connects TRBV7-9 to TRBJ1-2; weak D call: TRBD1 (5 bases). CDR3 size: 13 residues. Trimming removed 4 bases at V and 7 bases at J, with 13 bases between. Germline CDR1 is SEHNR and CDR2 is FQNEAQ (reference sequence).